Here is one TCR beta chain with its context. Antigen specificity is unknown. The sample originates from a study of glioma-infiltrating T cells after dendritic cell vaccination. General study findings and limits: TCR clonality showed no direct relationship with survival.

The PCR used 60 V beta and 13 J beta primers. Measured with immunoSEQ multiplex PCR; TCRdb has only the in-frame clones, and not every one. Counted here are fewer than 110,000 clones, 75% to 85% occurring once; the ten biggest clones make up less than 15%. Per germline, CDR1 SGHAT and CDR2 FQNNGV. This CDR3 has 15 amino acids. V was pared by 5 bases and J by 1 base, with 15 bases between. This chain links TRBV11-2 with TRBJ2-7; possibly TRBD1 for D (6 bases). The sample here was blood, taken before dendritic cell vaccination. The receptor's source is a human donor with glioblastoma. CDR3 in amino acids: CASSPWGQLSYEQYF. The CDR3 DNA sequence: TGTGCCAGCAGCCCGTGGGGACAATTATCCTACGAGCAGTACTTC.